This T cell receptor beta chain is from a study of T-cell memory formation after mild COVID-19. Whole-study context: Largely donor-specific TCR clusters were found.

Researchers used 5'RACE with constant-segment primers to make TCR alpha and TCR beta cDNA libraries that carry sample barcodes and UMIs. TCRdb re-called the 5' RACE reads through MiXCR, storing one row per CDR3 protein. Among roughly 600,000 distinct CDR3 sequences, under 20% were seen once, and the ten largest hold around 12%. General observations from the study: Cross-reactive memory apparently joined, as some responding clones appeared in pre-infection memory. Of the contracting clones, CD4+ ones lay mainly in CM and EM, and CD8+ ones in EMRA.

This clonotype was seen more than once but under ten times. Its antigen is unidentified. The CDR3 contains 17 residues. Between the trimmed V and J ends, which lost 3 bases and 0 bases, there was a span of 14 bases. Germline V gene sequence: CDR1 LNHNV, CDR2 YYDKDF (reference sequence). This chain connects TRBV15 to TRBJ2-2, with TRBD1 as a possible D gene (6 bases). The receptor was derived from an adult woman who had mild COVID-19 (a few samples of this study predate the infection). Cell type and time point are not known. Sample: PBMCs or a T cell subset sorted from them (not recorded which). The CDR3 DNA reads as TGTGCCACCAGCAGTTCCCTCGGGACACCGAACACCGGGGAGCTGTTTTTT. Translation gives CATSSSLGTPNTGELFF.